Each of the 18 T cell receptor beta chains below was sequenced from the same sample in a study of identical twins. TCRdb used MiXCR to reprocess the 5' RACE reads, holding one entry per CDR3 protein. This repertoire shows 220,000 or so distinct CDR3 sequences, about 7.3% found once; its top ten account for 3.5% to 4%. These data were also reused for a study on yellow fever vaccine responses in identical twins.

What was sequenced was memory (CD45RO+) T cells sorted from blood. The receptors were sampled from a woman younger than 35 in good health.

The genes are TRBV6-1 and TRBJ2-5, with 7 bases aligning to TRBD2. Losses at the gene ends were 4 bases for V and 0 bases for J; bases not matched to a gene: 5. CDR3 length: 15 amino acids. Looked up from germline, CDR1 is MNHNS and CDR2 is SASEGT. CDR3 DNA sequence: TGTGCCAGCAGTGGGTTCGGGGGGAACCAAGAGACCCAGTACTTC. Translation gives CASSGFGGNQETQYF.

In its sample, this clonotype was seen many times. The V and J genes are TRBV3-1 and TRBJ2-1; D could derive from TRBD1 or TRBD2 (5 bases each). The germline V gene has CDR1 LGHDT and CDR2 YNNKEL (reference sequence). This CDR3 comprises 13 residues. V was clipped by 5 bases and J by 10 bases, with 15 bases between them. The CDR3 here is CASSRIEWGEQFF. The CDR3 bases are TGTGCCAGCAGCAGGATCGAATGGGGGGAGCAGTTCTTC.

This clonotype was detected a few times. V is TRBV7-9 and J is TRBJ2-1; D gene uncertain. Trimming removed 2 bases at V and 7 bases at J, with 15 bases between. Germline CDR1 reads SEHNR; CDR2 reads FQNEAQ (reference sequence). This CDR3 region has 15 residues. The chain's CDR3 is CASSLFPSVENEQFF. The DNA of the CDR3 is TGTGCCAGCAGCTTATTCCCTTCTGTGGAGAATGAGCAGTTCTTC.

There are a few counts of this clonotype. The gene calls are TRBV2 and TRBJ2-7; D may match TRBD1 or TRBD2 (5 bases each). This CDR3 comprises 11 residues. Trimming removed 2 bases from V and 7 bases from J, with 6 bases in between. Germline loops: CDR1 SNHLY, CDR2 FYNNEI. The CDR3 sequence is CASSEWGEQYF. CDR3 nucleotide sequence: TGTGCCAGCAGTGAATGGGGGGAGCAGTACTTC.

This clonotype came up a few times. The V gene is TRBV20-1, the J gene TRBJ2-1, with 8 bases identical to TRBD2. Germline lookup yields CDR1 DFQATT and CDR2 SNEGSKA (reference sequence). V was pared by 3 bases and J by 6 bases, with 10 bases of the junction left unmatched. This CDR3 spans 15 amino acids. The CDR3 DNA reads TGCAGTGCTAGTCATGTTAGGGGACTAGGCAATGAGCAGTTCTTC. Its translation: CSASHVRGLGNEQFF.

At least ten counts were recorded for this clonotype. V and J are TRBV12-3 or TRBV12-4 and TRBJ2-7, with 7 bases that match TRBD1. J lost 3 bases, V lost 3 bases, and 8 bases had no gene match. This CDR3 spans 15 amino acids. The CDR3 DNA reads TGTGCCAGCAGTTTGTGGACAGGCTTGGTCTACGAGCAGTACTTC. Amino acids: CASSLWTGLVYEQYF.

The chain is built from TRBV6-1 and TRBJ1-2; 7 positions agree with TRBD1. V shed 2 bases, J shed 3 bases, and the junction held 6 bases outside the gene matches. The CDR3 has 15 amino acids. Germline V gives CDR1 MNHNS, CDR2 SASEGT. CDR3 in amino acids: CASSEFRQGDYGYTF. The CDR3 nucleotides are TGTGCCAGCAGTGAATTTCGACAGGGCGACTATGGCTACACCTTC.

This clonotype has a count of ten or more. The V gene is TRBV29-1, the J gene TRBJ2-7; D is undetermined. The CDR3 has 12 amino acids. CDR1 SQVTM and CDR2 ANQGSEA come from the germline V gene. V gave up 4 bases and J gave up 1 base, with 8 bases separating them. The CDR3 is CSVADTSYEQYV. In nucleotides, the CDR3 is TGCAGCGTTGCTGATACATCCTACGAGCAGTACGTC.

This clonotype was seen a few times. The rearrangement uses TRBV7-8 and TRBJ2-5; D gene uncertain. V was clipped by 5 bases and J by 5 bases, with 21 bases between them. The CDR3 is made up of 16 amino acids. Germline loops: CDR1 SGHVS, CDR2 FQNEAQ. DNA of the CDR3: TGTGCCAGCAGCCCAAACCGGAATCGGAAGGAGGAGACCCAGTACTTC. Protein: CASSPNRNRKEETQYF.

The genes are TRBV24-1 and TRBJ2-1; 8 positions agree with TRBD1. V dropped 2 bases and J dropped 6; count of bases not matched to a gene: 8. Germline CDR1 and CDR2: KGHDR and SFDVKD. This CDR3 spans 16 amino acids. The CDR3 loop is CATSDSMLGQANEQFF. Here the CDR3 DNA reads TGTGCCACCAGTGATTCTATGCTGGGACAGGCCAATGAGCAGTTCTTC.

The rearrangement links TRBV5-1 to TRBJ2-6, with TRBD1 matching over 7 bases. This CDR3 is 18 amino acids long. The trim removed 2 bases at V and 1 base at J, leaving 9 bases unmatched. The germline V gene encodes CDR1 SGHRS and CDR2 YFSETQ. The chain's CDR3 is CASSFGTGVLSGANVLTF. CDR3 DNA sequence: TGCGCCAGCAGCTTTGGTACAGGGGTCTTGTCTGGGGCCAACGTCCTGACTTTC.

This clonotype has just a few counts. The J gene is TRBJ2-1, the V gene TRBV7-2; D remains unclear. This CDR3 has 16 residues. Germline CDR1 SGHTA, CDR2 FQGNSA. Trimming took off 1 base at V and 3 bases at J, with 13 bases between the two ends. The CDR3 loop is CASSLGPDPHYNEQFF. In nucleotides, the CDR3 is TGTGCCAGCAGCTTAGGGCCGGATCCGCACTACAATGAGCAGTTCTTC.

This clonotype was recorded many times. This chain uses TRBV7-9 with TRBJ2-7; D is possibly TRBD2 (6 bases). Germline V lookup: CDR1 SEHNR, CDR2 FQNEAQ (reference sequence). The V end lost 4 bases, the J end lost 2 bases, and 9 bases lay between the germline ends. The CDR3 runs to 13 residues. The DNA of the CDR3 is TGTGCCAGCAGCTGGGACTTTCCCTACGAGCAGTACTTC. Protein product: CASSWDFPYEQYF. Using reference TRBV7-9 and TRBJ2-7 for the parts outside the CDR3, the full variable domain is DTGVSQNPRHKITKRGQNVTFRCDPISEHNRLYWYRQTLGQGPEFLTYFQNEAQLEKSRLLSDRFSAERPKGSFSTLEIQRTEQGDSAMYLCASSWDFPYEQYFGPGTRLTVT.

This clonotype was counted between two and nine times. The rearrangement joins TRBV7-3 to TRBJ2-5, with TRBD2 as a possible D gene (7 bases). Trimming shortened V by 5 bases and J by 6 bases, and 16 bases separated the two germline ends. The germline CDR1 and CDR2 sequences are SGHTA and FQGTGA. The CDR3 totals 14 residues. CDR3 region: CASSQGGGFQTQYF. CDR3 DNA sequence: TGTGCCAGCAGCCAAGGGGGGGGGTTTCAGACCCAGTACTTC.

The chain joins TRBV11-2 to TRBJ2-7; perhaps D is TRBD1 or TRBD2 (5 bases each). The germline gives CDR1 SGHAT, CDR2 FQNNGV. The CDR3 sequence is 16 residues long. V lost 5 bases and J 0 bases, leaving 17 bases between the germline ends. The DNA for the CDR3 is TGTGCCAGCAGCAGGTGGGGCGAGGGGAGCTCCTACGAGCAGTACTTC. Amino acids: CASSRWGEGSSYEQYF. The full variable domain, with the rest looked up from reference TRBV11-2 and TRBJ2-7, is EAGVAQSPRYKIIEKRQSVAFWCNPISGHATLYWYQQILGQGPKLLIQFQNNGVVDDSQLPKDRFSAERLKGVDSTLKIQPAKLEDSAVYLCASSRWGEGSSYEQYFGPGTRLTVT.

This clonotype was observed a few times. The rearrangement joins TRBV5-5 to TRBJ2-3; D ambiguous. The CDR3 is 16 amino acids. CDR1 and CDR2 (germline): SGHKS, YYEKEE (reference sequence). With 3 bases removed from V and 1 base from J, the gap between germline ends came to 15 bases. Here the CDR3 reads CASSSTPSRGTDTQYF. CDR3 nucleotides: TGTGCCAGCAGCTCGACTCCCTCCCGGGGCACAGATACGCAGTATTTT.

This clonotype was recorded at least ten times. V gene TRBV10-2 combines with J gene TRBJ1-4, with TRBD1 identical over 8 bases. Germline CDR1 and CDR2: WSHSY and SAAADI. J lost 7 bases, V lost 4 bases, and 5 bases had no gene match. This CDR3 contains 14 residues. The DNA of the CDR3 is TGCGCCAGCAGTGCTCCCGGGACAGGTGAAAAACTGTTTTTT. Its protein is CASSAPGTGEKLFF.

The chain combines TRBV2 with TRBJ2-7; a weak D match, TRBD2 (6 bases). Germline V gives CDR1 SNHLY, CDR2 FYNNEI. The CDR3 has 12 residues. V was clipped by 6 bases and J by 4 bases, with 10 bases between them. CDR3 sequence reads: CASSADYYEQYF. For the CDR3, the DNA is TGTGCCAGCAGCGCGGACTATTACGAGCAGTACTTC. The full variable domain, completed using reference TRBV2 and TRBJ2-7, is EPEVTQTPSHQVTQMGQEVILRCVPISNHLYFYWYRQILGQKVEFLVSFYNNEISEKSEIFDDQFSVERPDGSNFTLKIRSTKLEDSAMYFCASSADYYEQYFGPGTRLTVT.